Below, one TCR beta chain is given with its context. What it binds is unknown. The donors were members of the validation cohort comprising about 120 subjects, separate from the approximately 670-subject first cohort. These data come from a study of cytomegalovirus exposure and HLA in healthy donors. Overall study context: In a later analysis, the roughly 120 validation repertoires were reported to have used the same platform as the roughly 730 first-cohort repertoires.

The method was immunoSEQ multiplex PCR; TCRdb's version includes in-frame clones alone and lacks a portion of them. Altogether about 190,000 clones are present, about 82% being singletons, with the ten largest covering 1.4% to 1.5%. Points from the study as a whole: A few CMV-associated chains were confirmed in vitro to be specific for CMV antigens. Some TCR beta chains (around 160 of them) were listed as cytomegalovirus-associated.

Germline V gene data show CDR1 as SGHRS and CDR2 as YFSETQ. Trimming at V came to 4 bases and at J to 6 bases, leaving 10 bases not matched to a gene. The CDR3 runs 15 residues. This receptor was taken from a woman younger than 30 in good health and CMV-seronegative. Sequencing was done on a sample of PBMCs. V gene TRBV5-1 combines with J gene TRBJ1-1; TRBD1 agrees at 9 bases. The CDR3 DNA follows: TGCGCCAGCAGCCCGGGACAGGGAACAGGGGCTGAAGCTTTCTTT. Its protein is CASSPGQGTGAEAFF.